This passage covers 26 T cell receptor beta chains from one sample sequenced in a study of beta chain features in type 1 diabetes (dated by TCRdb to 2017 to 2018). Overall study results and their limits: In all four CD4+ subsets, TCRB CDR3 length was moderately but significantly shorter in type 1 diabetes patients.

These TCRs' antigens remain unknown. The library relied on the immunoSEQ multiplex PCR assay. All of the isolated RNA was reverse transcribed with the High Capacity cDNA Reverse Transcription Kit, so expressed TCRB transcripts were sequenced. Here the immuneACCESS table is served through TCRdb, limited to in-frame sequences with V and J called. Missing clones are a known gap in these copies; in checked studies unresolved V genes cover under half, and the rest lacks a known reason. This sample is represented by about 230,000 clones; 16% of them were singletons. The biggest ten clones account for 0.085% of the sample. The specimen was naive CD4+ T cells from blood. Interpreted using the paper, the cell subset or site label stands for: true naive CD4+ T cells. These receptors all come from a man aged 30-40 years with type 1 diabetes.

Here the CDR3 DNA reads TGTGCCAGCTATACAGGGGGAAGAGAGACCCAGTACTTC. Protein product: CASYTGGRETQYF. This chain uses TRBV6-1 with TRBJ2-5; the match to TRBD1 covers 8 bases. The CDR3 loop spans 13 amino acids. Trimming cost V 8 bases and J 4 bases; bases outside gene matches: 6. Germline CDR1 reads MNHNS; CDR2 reads SASEGT.

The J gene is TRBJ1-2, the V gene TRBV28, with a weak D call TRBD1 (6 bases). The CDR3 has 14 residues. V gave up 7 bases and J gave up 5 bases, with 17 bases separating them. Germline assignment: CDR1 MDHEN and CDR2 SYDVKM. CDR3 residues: CASTGGQGTYGYTF. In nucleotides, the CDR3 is TGTGCCAGCACCGGCGGGCAGGGGACGTATGGCTACACCTTC.

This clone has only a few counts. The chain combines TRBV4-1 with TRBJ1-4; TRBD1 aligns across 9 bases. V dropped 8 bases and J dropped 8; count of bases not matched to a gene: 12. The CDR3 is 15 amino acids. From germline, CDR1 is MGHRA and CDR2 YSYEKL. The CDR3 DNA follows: TGCGCCAGCGGTCAACCGGGACAGGGAAGAGAAAAACTGTTTTTT. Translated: CASGQPGQGREKLFF.

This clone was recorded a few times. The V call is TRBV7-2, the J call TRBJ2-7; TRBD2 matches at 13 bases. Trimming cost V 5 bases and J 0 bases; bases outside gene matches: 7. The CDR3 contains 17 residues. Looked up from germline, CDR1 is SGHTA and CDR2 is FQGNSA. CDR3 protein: CASSLRTSGGPSYEQYF. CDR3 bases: TGTGCCAGCAGCCTCAGGACTAGCGGGGGACCCTCCTACGAGCAGTACTTC.

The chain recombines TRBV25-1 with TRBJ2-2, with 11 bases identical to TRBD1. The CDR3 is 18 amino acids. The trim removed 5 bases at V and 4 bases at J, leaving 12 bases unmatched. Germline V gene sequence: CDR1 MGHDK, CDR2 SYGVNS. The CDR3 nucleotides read TGTGCCAGCAGTAACGCCCTGGGGACAGGGGGAATCACCGGGGAGCTGTTTTTT. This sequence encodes CASSNALGTGGITGELFF.

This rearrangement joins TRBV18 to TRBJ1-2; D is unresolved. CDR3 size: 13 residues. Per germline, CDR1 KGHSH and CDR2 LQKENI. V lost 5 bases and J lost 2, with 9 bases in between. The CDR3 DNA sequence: TGTGCCAGCTCATTGGAAGGGAACTATGGCTACACCTTC. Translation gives CASSLEGNYGYTF.

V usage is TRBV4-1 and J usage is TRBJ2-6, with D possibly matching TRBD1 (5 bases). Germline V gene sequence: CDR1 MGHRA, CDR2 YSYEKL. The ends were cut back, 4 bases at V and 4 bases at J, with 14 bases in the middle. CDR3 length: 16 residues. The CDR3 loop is CASSRIQGSGANVLTF. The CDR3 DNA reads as TGCGCCAGCAGCCGCATCCAGGGTTCAGGGGCCAACGTCCTGACTTTC.

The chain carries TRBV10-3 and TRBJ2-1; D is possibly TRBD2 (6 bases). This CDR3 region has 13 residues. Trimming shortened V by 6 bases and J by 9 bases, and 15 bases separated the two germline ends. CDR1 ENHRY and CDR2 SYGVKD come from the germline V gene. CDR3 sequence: CAIRAGSGREQFF. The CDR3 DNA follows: TGTGCCATCAGGGCGGGGAGCGGACGTGAGCAGTTCTTC.

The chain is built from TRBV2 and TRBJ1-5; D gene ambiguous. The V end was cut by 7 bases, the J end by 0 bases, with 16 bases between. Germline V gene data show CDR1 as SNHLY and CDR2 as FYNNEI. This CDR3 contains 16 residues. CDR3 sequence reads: CASTWNTAHSNQPQHF. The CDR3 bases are TGTGCCAGCACCTGGAACACAGCCCATAGCAATCAGCCCCAGCATTTT.

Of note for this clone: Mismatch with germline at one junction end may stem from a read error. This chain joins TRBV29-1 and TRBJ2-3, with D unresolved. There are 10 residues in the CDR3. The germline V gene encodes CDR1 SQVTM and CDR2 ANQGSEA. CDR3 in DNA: TGCGCGTTAGGCACGGATACGCAGTATTTT. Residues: CALGTDTQYF.

Written as DNA, the CDR3 is TGTGCCAGCAGCCCACTAGCGGGAGACTACGAGCAGTACTTC. Translated: CASSPLAGDYEQYF. The chain recombines TRBV28 with TRBJ2-7, with 11 nucleotides matching TRBD2. The J segment lost 3 bases and the V segment lost 6 bases, leaving 4 bases of the junction unmatched. The length of the CDR3 is 14 residues. The germline CDR1 and CDR2 sequences are MDHEN and SYDVKM. Supplemented by reference TRBV28 and TRBJ2-7, the full variable domain reads DVKVTQSSRYLVKRTGEKVFLECVQDMDHENMFWYRQDPGLGLRLIYFSYDVKMKEKGDIPEGYSVSREKKERFSLILESASTNQTSMYLCASSPLAGDYEQYFGPGTRLTVT.

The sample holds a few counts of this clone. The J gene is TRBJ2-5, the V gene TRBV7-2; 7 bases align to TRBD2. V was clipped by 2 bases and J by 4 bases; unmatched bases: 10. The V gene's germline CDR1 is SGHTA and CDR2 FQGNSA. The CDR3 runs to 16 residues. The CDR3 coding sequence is TGTGCCAGCAGCTTAAAGCGCGGGGGAGTCGCAGAGACCCAGTACTTC. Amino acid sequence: CASSLKRGGVAETQYF.

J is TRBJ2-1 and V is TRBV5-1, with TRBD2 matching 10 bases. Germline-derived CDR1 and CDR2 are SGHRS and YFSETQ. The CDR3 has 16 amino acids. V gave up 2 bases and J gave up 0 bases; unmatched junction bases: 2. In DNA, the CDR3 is TGCGCCAGCAGCTTCCTAGCGGGAGACTCCTACAATGAGCAGTTCTTC. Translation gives CASSFLAGDSYNEQFF. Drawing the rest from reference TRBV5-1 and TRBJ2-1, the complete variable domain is KAGVTQTPRYLIKTRGQQVTLSCSPISGHRSVSWYQQTPGQGLQFLFEYFSETQRNKGNFPGRFSGRQFSNSRSEMNVSTLELGDSALYLCASSFLAGDSYNEQFFGPGTRLTVL.

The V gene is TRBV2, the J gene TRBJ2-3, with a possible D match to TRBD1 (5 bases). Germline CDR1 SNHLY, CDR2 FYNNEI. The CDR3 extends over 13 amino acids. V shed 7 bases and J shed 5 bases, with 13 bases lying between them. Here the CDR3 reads CASKQDGQDTQYF. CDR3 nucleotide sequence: TGTGCCAGCAAACAGGACGGTCAAGATACGCAGTATTTT.

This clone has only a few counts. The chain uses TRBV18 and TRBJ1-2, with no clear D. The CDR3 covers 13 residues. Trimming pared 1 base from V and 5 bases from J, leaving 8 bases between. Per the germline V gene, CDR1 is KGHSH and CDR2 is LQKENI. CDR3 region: CASSPRERYGYTF. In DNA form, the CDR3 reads TGTGCCAGCTCACCACGGGAGCGTTATGGCTACACCTTC.

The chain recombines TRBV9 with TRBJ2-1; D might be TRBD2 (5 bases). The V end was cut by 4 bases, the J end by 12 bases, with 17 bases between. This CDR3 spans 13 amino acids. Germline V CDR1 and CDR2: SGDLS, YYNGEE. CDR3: CASSTDRGEGQFF. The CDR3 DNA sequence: TGTGCCAGCAGCACTGATCGGGGAGAAGGGCAGTTCTTC.

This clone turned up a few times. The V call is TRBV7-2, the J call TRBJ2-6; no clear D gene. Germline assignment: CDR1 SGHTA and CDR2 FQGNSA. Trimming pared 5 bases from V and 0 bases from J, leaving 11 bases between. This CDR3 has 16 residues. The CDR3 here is CASSPIKSSGANVLTF. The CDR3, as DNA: TGTGCCAGCAGCCCGATCAAGAGCTCTGGGGCCAACGTCCTGACTTTC.

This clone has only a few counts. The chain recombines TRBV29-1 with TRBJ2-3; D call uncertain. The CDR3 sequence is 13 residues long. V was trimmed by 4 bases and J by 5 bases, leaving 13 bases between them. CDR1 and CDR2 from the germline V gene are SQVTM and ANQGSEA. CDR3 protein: CSVASNTGDTQYF. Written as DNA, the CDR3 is TGCAGCGTTGCCTCTAACACGGGAGATACGCAGTATTTT.

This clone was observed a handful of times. The CDR3 sequence is CASSQDLIEQYF. CDR3 coding DNA: TGCGCCAGCAGCCAAGATCTAATCGAGCAGTACTTC. The chain is built from TRBV4-1 and TRBJ2-7; no clear D. V was trimmed by 0 bases and J by 6 bases, leaving 6 bases between them. The CDR3 totals 12 residues. Germline V gene data show CDR1 as MGHRA and CDR2 as YSYEKL.

CDR3: CASSLAATGNQPQHF. The CDR3 nucleotides are TGTGCCAGCAGCTTAGCGGCGACAGGGAATCAGCCCCAGCATTTT. This sequence joins TRBV7-9 and TRBJ1-5; 7 nucleotides align to TRBD1. J was trimmed by 4 bases and V by 0 bases; bases with no gene match: 3. CDR3 length: 15 residues. Looked up from germline, CDR1 is SEHNR and CDR2 is FQNEAQ (reference sequence).

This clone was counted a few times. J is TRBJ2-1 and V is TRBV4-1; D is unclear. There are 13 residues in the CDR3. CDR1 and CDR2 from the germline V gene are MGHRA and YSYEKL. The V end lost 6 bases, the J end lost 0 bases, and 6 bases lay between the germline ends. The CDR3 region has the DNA TGCGCCAGCAGAACGAGCTCCTACAATGAGCAGTTCTTC. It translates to CASRTSSYNEQFF.

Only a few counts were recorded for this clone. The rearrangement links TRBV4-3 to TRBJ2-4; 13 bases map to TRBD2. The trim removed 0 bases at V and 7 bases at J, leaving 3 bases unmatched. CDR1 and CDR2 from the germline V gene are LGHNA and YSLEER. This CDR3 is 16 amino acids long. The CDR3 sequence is CASSQETSGRSNIQYF. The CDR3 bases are TGCGCCAGCAGCCAAGAGACTAGCGGGAGGAGTAACATTCAGTACTTC.

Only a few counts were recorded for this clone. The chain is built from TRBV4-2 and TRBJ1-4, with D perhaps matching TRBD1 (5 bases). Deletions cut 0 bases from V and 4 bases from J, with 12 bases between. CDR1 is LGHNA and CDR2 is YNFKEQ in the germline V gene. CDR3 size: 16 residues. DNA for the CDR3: TGTGCCAGCAGCCAAGATGCGGGACCGTATAATGAAAAACTGTTTTTT. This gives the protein CASSQDAGPYNEKLFF.

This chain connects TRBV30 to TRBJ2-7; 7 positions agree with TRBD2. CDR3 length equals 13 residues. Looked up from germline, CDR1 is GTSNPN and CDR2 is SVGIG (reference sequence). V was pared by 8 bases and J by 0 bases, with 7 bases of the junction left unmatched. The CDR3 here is CAQAGTNSYEQYF. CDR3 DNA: TGTGCCCAGGCCGGGACTAACTCCTACGAGCAGTACTTC.

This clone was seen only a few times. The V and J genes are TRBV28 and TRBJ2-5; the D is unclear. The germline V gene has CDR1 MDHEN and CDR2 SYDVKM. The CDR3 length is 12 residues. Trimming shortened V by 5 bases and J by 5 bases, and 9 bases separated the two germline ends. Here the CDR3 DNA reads TGTGCCAGCAGTACCCCTACGGAGACCCAGTACTTC. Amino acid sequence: CASSTPTETQYF.

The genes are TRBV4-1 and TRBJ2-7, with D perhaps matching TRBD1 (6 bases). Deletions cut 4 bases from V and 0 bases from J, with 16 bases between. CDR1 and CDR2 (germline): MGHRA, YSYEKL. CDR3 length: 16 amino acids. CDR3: CASSPHPAGDSYEQYF. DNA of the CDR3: TGCGCCAGCAGCCCTCATCCGGCAGGGGACTCCTACGAGCAGTACTTC.